This is a list of T cell receptor beta chains from one sample in a study of identical twins. TCRdb used MiXCR to reprocess the 5' RACE reads, holding one entry per CDR3 protein. Among some 660,000 distinct CDR3 sequences listed, 8% to 9% were seen once. These data also featured in a second study, about yellow fever vaccine responses in identical twins.

The sample taken for sequencing was PBMCs. These receptors came from a young woman in good health. Both conserved end residues are part of each CDR3. The order of the fields is clone size, D gene, V gene, J gene, CDR3 protein, CDR3 DNA. The D gene is left open where the match is weak. A clone size is listed for some rows: how often the clone was seen (once, few, many), or a class if it is expanded.

few	TRBD1	TRBV29-1	TRBJ2-7	CSVPPQGAGYEQYF	TGCAGCGTTCCACCCCAGGGGGCAGGGTACGAGCAGTACTTC
.	.	TRBV6-2/TRBV6-3	TRBJ2-1	CASSPPGWEQFF	TGTGCCAGCAGTCCCCCGGGCTGGGAGCAGTTCTTC
few	.	TRBV10-3	TRBJ2-5	CAISAGTTLETQYF	TGTGCCATCAGTGCCGGGACCACATTAGAGACCCAGTACTTC
few	.	TRBV7-2	TRBJ2-5	CASSLAPALGETQYF	TGTGCCAGCAGCTTAGCCCCAGCTTTGGGAGAGACCCAGTACTTC
many	.	TRBV10-3	TRBJ2-2	CAIPRVNTGELFF	TGTGCCATCCCCAGGGTAAACACCGGGGAGCTGTTTTTT
.	.	TRBV20-1	TRBJ2-7	CSAREVEQYF	TGCAGTGCTAGAGAAGTTGAGCAGTACTTC
few	.	TRBV20-1	TRBJ1-5	CSALTRDSNQPQHF	TGCAGTGCTTTGACACGGGATAGCAATCAGCCCCAGCATTTT
few	TRBD2	TRBV6-1	TRBJ2-3	CASRGGLAVGDTQYF	TGTGCCAGCAGGGGGGGACTAGCGGTCGGAGATACGCAGTATTTT
few	TRBD2	TRBV5-6	TRBJ2-5	CASSLGSREGRETQYF	TGTGCCAGCAGCTTGGGGAGTAGGGAGGGCCGGGAGACCCAGTACTTC
few	.	TRBV11-2	TRBJ2-3	CASSSILAGQYF	TGTGCCAGCAGCTCGATTCTTGCGGGGCAGTATTTT
many	TRBD2	TRBV4-3	TRBJ2-4	CASSQDIWREKGAKNIQYF	TGCGCCAGCAGCCAAGACATTTGGCGGGAGAAAGGGGCCAAAAACATTCAGTACTTC
few	.	TRBV14	TRBJ2-1	CASSQDKDSPHEQFF	TGTGCCAGCAGCCAAGATAAGGATTCGCCCCATGAGCAGTTCTTC
.	.	TRBV5-6	TRBJ2-5	CASGLVGPQETQYF	TGTGCCAGCGGCCTCGTGGGCCCACAAGAGACCCAGTACTTC
.	.	TRBV7-8	TRBJ2-2	CASRRTVTGELFF	TGTGCCAGCAGAAGGACAGTCACCGGGGAGCTGTTTTTT
few	.	TRBV7-3	TRBJ2-7	CASSANVGYEQYF	TGTGCCAGCAGCGCAAATGTAGGGTACGAGCAGTACTTC
.	.	TRBV5-6	TRBJ2-5	CASGAGPREETQYF	TGTGCCAGCGGCGCCGGGCCACGGGAAGAGACCCAGTACTTC
few	TRBD2	TRBV6-5	TRBJ2-1	CASSYSGAGDLRSYNEQFF	TGTGCCAGCAGTTACTCGGGTGCGGGGGACTTGAGGTCCTACAATGAGCAGTTCTTC
.	.	TRBV28	TRBJ2-3	CASQGGATDTQYF	TGTGCCAGTCAAGGGGGGGCAACAGATACGCAGTATTTT
.	TRBD1	TRBV11-2	TRBJ2-7	CASSRGQGAREQYF	TGTGCCAGCAGCCGAGGACAGGGGGCGAGAGAGCAGTACTTC
few	TRBD2	TRBV20-1	TRBJ2-3	CSAPGLAGGGPDTQYF	TGCAGTGCCCCTGGACTAGCGGGGGGCGGCCCAGATACGCAGTATTTT
many	TRBD2	TRBV4-3	TRBJ2-1	CASSRTSGLDNEQFF	TGCGCCAGCAGCCGGACTAGCGGACTTGACAATGAGCAGTTCTTC
.	TRBD1	TRBV18	TRBJ2-3	CASSLQDRGTSTDTQYF	TGTGCCAGCTCACTCCAGGACAGGGGGACTAGCACAGATACGCAGTATTTT
.	.	TRBV4-3	TRBJ2-7	CASSRVGSLPHEQYF	TGCGCCAGCAGCCGGGTCGGGAGTTTGCCCCACGAGCAGTACTTC
.	.	TRBV28	TRBJ2-7	CASSTSRPGPGIYEQYF	TGTGCCAGCAGTACCAGCAGACCGGGACCCGGGATCTACGAGCAGTACTTC
.	.	TRBV20-1	TRBJ2-3	CSARPQTSTDTQYF	TGCAGTGCTAGACCCCAAACTAGCACGGATACGCAGTATTTT
.	TRBD1	TRBV27	TRBJ1-1	CASSNHRGPMNTEAFF	TGTGCCAGCAGTAACCACAGGGGTCCCATGAACACTGAAGCTTTCTTT
.	TRBD2	TRBV5-5	TRBJ2-5	CASSPGTSGAQETQYF	TGTGCCAGCAGCCCCGGGACTAGCGGGGCCCAAGAGACCCAGTACTTC
few	.	TRBV3-1	TRBJ2-7	CASSQVDSPLVEYF	TGTGCCAGCAGCCAAGTGGACAGTCCTCTAGTCGAGTACTTC
few	TRBD2	TRBV7-8	TRBJ2-2	CASSAGGLFF	TGTGCCAGCAGCGCGGGGGGGCTGTTTTTT
many	.	TRBV5-1	TRBJ1-1	CASSIGTGTTEAFF	TGCGCCAGCTCTATAGGTACAGGGACGACTGAAGCTTTCTTT
few	.	TRBV2	TRBJ1-4	CASTGPEHPTNEKLFF	TGTGCCAGCACCGGACCAGAACACCCAACTAATGAAAAACTGTTTTTT
.	.	TRBV4-2	TRBJ2-3	CASSQATQRASDTQYF	TGTGCCAGCAGCCAAGCAACTCAAAGGGCGTCAGATACGCAGTATTTT
few	.	TRBV20-1	TRBJ2-2	CSARNMAGELFF	TGCAGTGCTAGAAATATGGCCGGGGAGCTGTTTTTT
.	TRBD2	TRBV20-1	TRBJ2-3	CSASAINLLAGGPGDTQYF	TGCAGTGCTAGCGCCATAAACTTACTAGCGGGGGGGCCTGGAGATACGCAGTATTTT
.	TRBD2	TRBV20-1	TRBJ2-1	CSAPLTSGPAYNEQFF	TGCAGTGCCCCCCTGACTAGCGGACCAGCCTACAATGAGCAGTTCTTC
few	.	TRBV30	TRBJ2-2	CAWSVFPGTGELFF	TGTGCCTGGAGTGTTTTCCCGGGTACCGGGGAGCTGTTTTTT
.	.	TRBV24-1	TRBJ2-1	CATSDLTSGTLYNEQFF	TGTGCCACCAGTGACCTTACCTCCGGGACCCTATATAATGAGCAGTTCTTC
many	.	TRBV28	TRBJ1-5	CASSPHLVGQPQHF	TGTGCCAGCAGTCCCCATCTGGTGGGTCAGCCCCAGCATTTT
.	TRBD1	TRBV29-1	TRBJ2-7	CSVERTGTTYEQYF	TGCAGCGTTGAGCGGACAGGGACGACCTACGAGCAGTACTTC
few	.	TRBV9	TRBJ2-1	CASSVLATDYNEQFF	TGTGCCAGCAGCGTCTTAGCGACGGACTACAATGAGCAGTTCTTC
many	.	TRBV12-3/TRBV12-4	TRBJ1-2	CASSPRIGADYGYTF	TGTGCCAGCAGTCCGCGAATAGGTGCTGACTATGGCTACACCTTC
many	TRBD1	TRBV28	TRBJ2-2	CASSSRDRGFSGELFF	TGTGCCAGCAGCAGCCGGGACAGGGGGTTTTCCGGGGAGCTGTTTTTT
many	.	TRBV5-1	TRBJ2-1	CASSLVLGVHEQFF	TGCGCCAGCAGCTTGGTGTTAGGGGTCCATGAGCAGTTCTTC
.	TRBD1	TRBV28	TRBJ1-5	CASSTRTGGNQPQHF	TGTGCCAGCAGTACCAGGACAGGGGGCAATCAGCCCCAGCATTTT
many	.	TRBV15	TRBJ2-4	CATSRSQGNLAKNIQYF	TGTGCCACCAGCAGGTCTCAGGGGAATCTAGCCAAAAACATTCAGTACTTC
few	.	TRBV11-2	TRBJ2-1	CASSLDLAWDEQFF	TGTGCCAGCAGCTTAGATCTAGCCTGGGATGAGCAGTTCTTC
.	TRBD2	TRBV5-1	TRBJ2-1	CASSLVASGSSYNEQFF	TGCGCCAGCAGCTTGGTGGCTAGCGGGAGCTCCTACAATGAGCAGTTCTTC
many	.	TRBV7-9	TRBJ2-1	CASSQTSGWGNEQFF	TGTGCCAGCAGCCAAACGTCAGGGTGGGGCAATGAGCAGTTCTTC
.	.	TRBV2	TRBJ2-5	CASRYQGRQETQYF	TGTGCCAGCAGATACCAGGGACGCCAAGAGACCCAGTACTTC
few	.	TRBV3-1	TRBJ2-3	CASSRPLGITQYF	TGTGCCAGCAGCCGGCCCCTGGGAATAACGCAGTATTTT
.	.	TRBV20-1	TRBJ2-7	CSARRGGSEQYF	TGCAGTGCTAGGAGAGGAGGAAGCGAGCAGTACTTC